This T cell receptor beta chain was sequenced during a study of Graves' ophthalmopathy and Graves' hyperthyroidism. This clonotype occurred many times. As the template, RNA transcripts were used to amplify TCR beta CDR3 regions. Second-round multiplex PCR followed a first-round RT-PCR using HTBI primers. TCRdb re-analysed the multiplex PCR reads in MiXCR, keeping a single row per CDR3 protein. Altogether about 14,000 distinct CDR3 sequences are present, 50% being singletons, with the ten largest covering 45% to 55%. Looked up from germline, CDR1 is MNHEY and CDR2 is SVGEGT. The CDR3 has 16 amino acids. The V gene end was trimmed by 2 bases and the J gene end by 3 bases; junction bases not matched to a gene: 7.

This receptor was identified in a woman younger than 45 with Graves' ophthalmopathy. V gene TRBV6-2 or TRBV6-3 combines with J gene TRBJ2-3; 8 bases agree with TRBD2. The sample comprised peripheral blood. In nucleotides, the CDR3 is TGTGCCAGCAGTTACCCAGCGGGAGTTGGTACAGATACGCAGTATTTT. Translation gives CASSYPAGVGTDTQYF.